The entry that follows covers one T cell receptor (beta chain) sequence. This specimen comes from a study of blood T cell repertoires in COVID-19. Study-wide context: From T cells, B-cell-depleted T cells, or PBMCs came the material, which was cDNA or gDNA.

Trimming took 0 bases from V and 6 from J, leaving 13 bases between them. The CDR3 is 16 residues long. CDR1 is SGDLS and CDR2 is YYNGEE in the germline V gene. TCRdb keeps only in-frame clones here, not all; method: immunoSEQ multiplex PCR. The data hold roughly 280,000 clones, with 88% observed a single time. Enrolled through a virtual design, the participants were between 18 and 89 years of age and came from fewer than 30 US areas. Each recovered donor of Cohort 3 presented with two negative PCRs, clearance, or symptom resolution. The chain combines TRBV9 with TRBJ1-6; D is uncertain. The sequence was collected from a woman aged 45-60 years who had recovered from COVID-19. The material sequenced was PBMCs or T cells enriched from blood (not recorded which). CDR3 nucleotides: TGTGCCAGCAGCGTAGCCCCAAACTATGGTAATTCACCCCTCCACTTT. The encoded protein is CASSVAPNYGNSPLHF.